Included here is one T cell receptor beta chain sequence, with context. What it recognizes is unknown. Unmatched junction bases numbered 4, after V lost 3 bases and J lost 8 bases. The length of the CDR3 is 15 residues. Germline-derived CDR1 and CDR2 are SGHVS and FNYEAQ. The source of the sample is a study of post-analysis software for immune sequencing data. At the level of the study: Progressive-relapsing, secondary progressive and relapsing-remitting multiple sclerosis were among the disease courses included. General study findings and limits: Controls showed lower frequencies than patients for roughly five TRBV segments, and TRBV5-6, TRBV5-1 and TRBV20-1 were among these.

Unique-molecular-identifier-tagged TCR beta cDNA libraries were used. TCRdb re-derived calls from the PCR reads in MiXCR, one entry per CDR3 protein. This sample carries hundreds of thousands of distinct CDR3 sequences, about 40% of them seen once, and the ten largest clones take under 5.5%. The sequenced sample consisted of blood. The sequence was obtained from a girl aged 10 to 17 with multiple sclerosis. V is TRBV7-6 and J is TRBJ2-1; 13 bases are a match to TRBD2. The CDR3 nucleotides read TGTGCCAGCAGCTTGGGGACTAGCGGGGTGGATGAGCAGTTCTTC. Its translation: CASSLGTSGVDEQFF.